The next 22 T cell receptor beta chains were all read from a single sample in a study of CD8+ T cells in alopecia areata. Investigators isolated RNA and reverse transcribed it into cDNA to act as the sequencing template. Method: immunoSEQ multiplex PCR; TCRdb's copy keeps in-frame clones and lacks some. The top ten hold 1.7% of the sample, which has 150,000 to 200,000 clones, approximately 62% seen once. Source: CD4+ T cells sorted from blood, taken at week 0. The receptors shown here come from a human donor with alopecia areata.

The CDR3 loop reads CASSLAKGEQYF. CDR3 nucleotide sequence: TGCGCCAGCAGCTTGGCCAAGGGTGAGCAGTACTTC. V and J are TRBV5-1 and TRBJ2-7; D not certain. CDR3 length: 12 residues. The V and J ends lost 0 bases and 7 bases respectively, with 8 bases between them. CDR1 is SGHRS, CDR2 YFSETQ, per germline.

This clone showed up just a few times. The rearrangement uses TRBV5-1 and TRBJ1-5; D unclear. CDR3 length: 13 residues. The V end lost 0 bases, the J end lost 5 bases, and 6 bases lay between the germline ends. CDR1 is SGHRS and CDR2 is YFSETQ in the germline V gene. CDR3 in amino acids: CASSLDDDQPQHF. The CDR3 DNA sequence: TGCGCCAGCAGCTTGGATGACGATCAGCCCCAGCATTTT.

The sample holds a few counts of this clone. CDR3 loop: CASREGSGVAFF. In DNA, the CDR3 is TGTGCCAGCAGGGAGGGGAGTGGGGTGGCTTTCTTT. The chain combines TRBV2 with TRBJ1-1, with D perhaps TRBD1 (5 bases). This CDR3 comprises 12 residues. Per the germline V gene, CDR1 is SNHLY and CDR2 is FYNNEI. V dropped 6 bases and J dropped 11 bases, with 16 bases sitting between them.

This clone has just a few counts. V and J are TRBV7-2 and TRBJ1-6; 7 bases agree with TRBD1. Germline V gene data show CDR1 as SGHTA and CDR2 as FQGNSA. With 3 bases clipped from V and 6 bases from J, the junction kept 8 bases outside the gene matches. The CDR3 runs to 16 residues. Here the CDR3 reads CASSLTGSKRNSPLHF. CDR3 in DNA: TGTGCCAGCAGCTTGACAGGGTCAAAACGTAATTCACCCCTCCACTTT.

CDR3 loop: CASKGTGDVEAFF. CDR3 nucleotides: TGTGCCAGCAAGGGGACAGGGGACGTCGAAGCTTTCTTT. The V and J genes are TRBV5-6 and TRBJ1-1, with TRBD1 matching over 10 bases. This CDR3 is built from 13 residues. CDR1 and CDR2 from the germline V gene are SGHDT and YYEEEE. The ends lost 6 bases at V and 8 bases at J; junction bases unmatched: 7.

The chain uses TRBV29-1 and TRBJ2-1; D remains ambiguous. The V gene lost 4 bases and the J gene lost 7 bases, with 11 bases spanning the gap. CDR3 length equals 12 residues. CDR1 and CDR2 from the germline V gene are SQVTM and ANQGSEA. DNA for the CDR3: TGCAGCGTTGCCCCCCCCTCTAATGAGCAGTTCTTC. It codes for CSVAPPSNEQFF.

CDR3 DNA: TGTGCCAGCAGTGAATTGAGTAATTCACCCCTCCACTTT. Translated, it gives CASSELSNSPLHF. The chain recombines TRBV2 with TRBJ1-6; D remains unclear. Trimming shortened V by 2 bases and J by 6 bases, and 5 bases separated the two germline ends. Germline V gene data show CDR1 as SNHLY and CDR2 as FYNNEI. The CDR3 runs to 13 residues.

CDR3 sequence: CASSIGTRSTEAFF. The CDR3 nucleotides read TGTGCCAGTAGTATAGGCACAAGGAGCACTGAAGCTTTCTTT. The V and J genes are TRBV19 and TRBJ1-1; D unclear. In germline, CDR1 is LNHDA, CDR2 SQIVND (reference sequence). Trimming stripped 1 base from V and 4 bases from J, with 10 bases between. CDR3 length equals 14 residues. Combining the CDR3 with reference TRBV19 and TRBJ1-1 gives the whole variable domain DGGITQSPKYLFRKEGQNVTLSCEQNLNHDAMYWYRQDPGQGLRLIYYSQIVNDFQKGDIAEGYSVSREKKESFPLTVTSAQKNPTAFYLCASSIGTRSTEAFFGQGTRLTVV.

This clone has just one count. The chain joins TRBV18 to TRBJ2-6; D is perhaps TRBD1 (6 bases). The CDR3 extends over 15 amino acids. The V and J ends lost 8 bases and 0 bases respectively, with 11 bases between them. The V gene's germline CDR1 is KGHSH and CDR2 LQKENI. The DNA of the CDR3 is TGTGCCAGCAGGGAGACAGGCTCTGGGGCCAACGTCCTGACTTTC. Protein: CASRETGSGANVLTF. The full variable domain, completed using reference TRBV18 and TRBJ2-6, is NAGVMQNPRHLVRRRGQEARLRCSPMKGHSHVYWYRQLPEEGLKFMVYLQKENIIDESGMPKERFSAEFPKEGPSILRIQQVVRGDSAAYFCASRETGSGANVLTFGAGSRLTVL.

The chain joins TRBV29-1 to TRBJ1-2; 7 nucleotides agree with TRBD1. Unmatched junction bases numbered 9, after V lost 4 bases and J lost 4 bases. Germline V gene lookup returns CDR1 SQVTM and CDR2 ANQGSEA. The CDR3 runs 14 residues. In DNA, the CDR3 is TGCAGCGTTGCTACAGGGGCGGGCGGCTATGGCTACACCTTC. Its translation is CSVATGAGGYGYTF. The full variable domain, rest sourced from reference TRBV29-1 and TRBJ1-2, is SAVISQKPSRDICQRGTSLTIQCQVDSQVTMMFWYRQQPGQSLTLIATANQGSEATYESGFVIDKFPISRPNLTFSTLTVSNMSPEDSSIYLCSVATGAGGYGYTFGSGTRLTVV.

This clone appeared a few times. V gene TRBV29-1 combines with J gene TRBJ1-2; D gene ambiguous. This CDR3 region has 14 residues. The germline gives CDR1 SQVTM, CDR2 ANQGSEA. Deletions cut 3 bases from V and 6 bases from J, with 17 bases between. The DNA of the CDR3 is TGCAGCGTTGATCTCTACAGACGCACAAATGGCTACACCTTC. Residues: CSVDLYRRTNGYTF.

V is TRBV9 and J is TRBJ2-1; possibly TRBD1 for D (5 bases). This CDR3 contains 13 residues. Germline CDR1 reads SGDLS; CDR2 reads YYNGEE. V was cut by 4 bases and J by 10 bases, with 15 bases left in between. CDR3 residues: CASSPPTGQEQFF. CDR3 nucleotides: TGTGCCAGCAGCCCCCCCACAGGACAAGAGCAGTTCTTC.

The chain recombines TRBV7-2 with TRBJ2-3; the D is unclear. The CDR3 contains 15 residues. Germline-derived CDR1 and CDR2 are SGHTA and FQGNSA. V was trimmed by 5 bases and J by 0 bases, leaving 12 bases between them. CDR3 DNA sequence: TGTGCCAGCAGCCCCGGACCACCGAGCACAGATACGCAGTATTTT. It is translated as CASSPGPPSTDTQYF.

This chain connects TRBV29-1 to TRBJ2-2; 9 bases are a match to TRBD2. The CDR3 runs to 14 residues. Germline assignment: CDR1 SQVTM and CDR2 ANQGSEA. With V trimmed by 7 bases and J by 4 bases, 7 bases remained unmatched. The CDR3 loop reads CSGGLAGPTGELFF. CDR3 bases: TGCAGCGGGGGACTAGCCGGGCCCACCGGGGAGCTGTTTTTT.

The rearrangement joins TRBV14 to TRBJ2-1; D is tentatively TRBD1 or TRBD2 (5 bases each). The CDR3 runs 11 residues. Trimming left V 3 bases short and J 11 bases short, with 8 bases between. The germline V gene has CDR1 SGHDN and CDR2 FVKESK. CDR3: CASSHGAKQFF. Written as DNA, the CDR3 is TGTGCCAGCAGCCACGGGGCAAAGCAGTTCTTC. The full variable domain, in which reference TRBV14 and TRBJ2-1 provide the parts outside the CDR3, is EAGVTQFPSHSVIEKGQTVTLRCDPISGHDNLYWYRRVMGKEIKFLLHFVKESKQDESGMPNNRFLAERTGGTYSTLKVQPAELEDSGVYFCASSHGAKQFFGPGTRLTVL.

This chain links TRBV2 with TRBJ2-5, with no clear D. V was pared by 4 bases and J by 1 base, with 10 bases between. The germline CDR1 and CDR2 sequences are SNHLY and FYNNEI. This CDR3 has 14 amino acids. CDR3 DNA sequence: TGTGCCAGCAGTGTGGTTGAACTCCAAGAGACCCAGTACTTC. Amino acid sequence: CASSVVELQETQYF.

This clone turned up a few times. This chain uses TRBV27 with TRBJ1-5; the D is unclear. There are 13 residues in the CDR3. Germline V gives CDR1 MNHEY, CDR2 SMNVEV (reference sequence). The V gene lost 3 bases and the J gene lost 7 bases, with 10 bases spanning the gap. The CDR3 loop reads CASSFSIEQPQHF. CDR3 sequence (DNA): TGTGCCAGCAGTTTTTCCATTGAGCAGCCCCAGCATTTT.

In its sample, this clone was seen a few times. This chain joins TRBV15 and TRBJ2-3; TRBD2 agrees at 8 bases. CDR1 and CDR2 from the germline V gene are LNHNV and YYDKDF (reference sequence). After removal of 3 bases from V and 10 bases from J, the junction contained 3 bases not matched to a gene. This CDR3 is built from 12 residues. The CDR3 DNA follows: TGTGCCACCAGCAGGAGCGGGGGCCCGCAGTATTTT. Translating it yields CATSRSGGPQYF.

The V gene is TRBV29-1, the J gene TRBJ1-1; D is perhaps TRBD1 (5 bases). V was cut by 3 bases and J by 0 bases, with 14 bases left in between. In germline, CDR1 is SQVTM, CDR2 ANQGSEA. The CDR3 totals 15 residues. CDR3 region: CSVDGQGRMNTEAFF. The CDR3 DNA reads TGCAGCGTTGATGGCCAGGGAAGAATGAACACTGAAGCTTTCTTT. The variable domain in full, completed from reference TRBV29-1 and TRBJ1-1, reads SAVISQKPSRDICQRGTSLTIQCQVDSQVTMMFWYRQQPGQSLTLIATANQGSEATYESGFVIDKFPISRPNLTFSTLTVSNMSPEDSSIYLCSVDGQGRMNTEAFFGQGTRLTVV.

This clone was picked up a small number of times. This chain connects TRBV5-1 to TRBJ2-1; possibly TRBD2 for D (6 bases). The CDR3 runs to 14 residues. Trimming took off 0 bases at V and 9 bases at J, with 13 bases between the two ends. Germline V gene data show CDR1 as SGHRS and CDR2 as YFSETQ. In DNA, the CDR3 is TGCGCCAGCAGCTTGGGTCTACCGCGGGGTGAGCAGTTCTTC. Translation gives CASSLGLPRGEQFF.

The V gene is TRBV6-5, the J gene TRBJ1-1; D gene ambiguous. Germline V gene lookup returns CDR1 MNHEY and CDR2 SVGAGI. The CDR3 is 11 amino acids. Trimming cost V 6 bases and J 3 bases, with 5 bases left between them. CDR3 residues: CASSHYTEAFF. CDR3 nucleotides: TGTGCCAGCAGCCATTACACTGAAGCTTTCTTT.

The chain combines TRBV29-1 with TRBJ1-1; no clear D gene. The germline V gene has CDR1 SQVTM and CDR2 ANQGSEA. V lost 4 bases and J 2 bases, leaving 11 bases between the germline ends. The CDR3 contains 13 residues. The CDR3 loop reads CSVVAGSNTEAFF. In DNA form, the CDR3 reads TGCAGCGTTGTGGCGGGGAGCAACACTGAAGCTTTCTTT. The full variable domain, completed using reference TRBV29-1 and TRBJ1-1, is SAVISQKPSRDICQRGTSLTIQCQVDSQVTMMFWYRQQPGQSLTLIATANQGSEATYESGFVIDKFPISRPNLTFSTLTVSNMSPEDSSIYLCSVVAGSNTEAFFGQGTRLTVV.